The next 31 T cell receptor beta chains were all read from a single sample in a study of T cell responses to AZD1222 COVID-19 vaccine. TCRdb's copy holds only in-frame clones and misses some; the assay was immunoSEQ multiplex PCR. The repertoire has more than 95,000 clones, about 91% of them found once; the top ten carry about two fifths. This specimen was peripheral blood, taken 28 days after the second AZD1222 dose. The receptors come from an adult who received the AZD1222 COVID-19 vaccine.

The chain recombines TRBV15 with TRBJ2-7, with D possibly TRBD1 on 5 matching bases. The germline V gene has CDR1 LNHNV and CDR2 YYDKDF (reference sequence). The CDR3 is 15 amino acids. The V end was cut by 4 bases, the J end by 0 bases, with 13 bases between. The CDR3 sequence: CATSKVGVSSYEQYF. The CDR3 DNA is TGTGCCACCAGCAAGGTAGGGGTGAGCTCCTACGAGCAGTACTTC.

J is TRBJ1-1 and V is TRBV27; D gene ambiguous. CDR1 MNHEY and CDR2 SMNVEV come from the germline V gene (reference sequence). The CDR3 consists of 14 residues. Deletions cut 0 bases from V and 4 bases from J, with 9 bases between. The CDR3 nucleotides read TGTGCCAGCAGTTTATCGCAAAGGACCACTGAAGCTTTCTTT. Its protein is CASSLSQRTTEAFF.

This sequence joins TRBV14 and TRBJ2-7, with a tentative D call TRBD1 (5 bases). Trimming pared 4 bases from V and 0 bases from J, leaving 16 bases between. Germline V gene data show CDR1 as SGHDN and CDR2 as FVKESK. This CDR3 is built from 16 residues. The CDR3 loop reads CASSPHKGFPSYEQYF. The CDR3 DNA reads TGTGCCAGCAGCCCCCACAAGGGGTTCCCCTCCTACGAGCAGTACTTC.

On this clone: The sample has other DNA sequences that encode this CDR3 too. J is TRBJ1-4 and V is TRBV18; D is ambiguous. CDR3 length: 13 amino acids. Germline V gives CDR1 KGHSH, CDR2 LQKENI. V lost 2 bases and J lost 5, with 6 bases in between. CDR3 loop: CASSPGLNEKLFF. The CDR3 nucleotides are TGTGCCAGCTCACCAGGCCTGAATGAAAAACTGTTTTTT.

V and J are TRBV7-8 and TRBJ1-2, with D perhaps TRBD1 (6 bases). Germline-derived CDR1 and CDR2 are SGHVS and FQNEAQ. This CDR3 region has 20 residues. V lost 5 bases to trimming and J lost 2 bases, with 30 bases between them. The CDR3 DNA is TGTGCCAGCAGCCCATACCCTCGAGGGAGGGGGAGCGCTGAAAACTATGGCTACACCTTC. Amino acid sequence: CASSPYPRGRGSAENYGYTF. The whole variable domain, remainder taken from reference TRBV7-8 and TRBJ1-2, is GAGVSQSPRYKVAKRGQDVALRCDPISGHVSLFWYQQALGQGPEFLTYFQNEAQLDKSGLPSDRFFAERPEGSVSTLKIQRTQQEDSAVYLCASSPYPRGRGSAENYGYTFGSGTRLTVV.

The V call is TRBV5-8, the J call TRBJ1-1; D is unresolved. The CDR3 covers 14 residues. V lost 1 base, J lost 1 base, and 8 bases lay in between. Germline lookup yields CDR1 SGHTS and CDR2 YDEGEE. CDR3 sequence reads: CASSLLNRNTEAFF. The CDR3 DNA reads TGTGCCAGCAGCTTGTTAAACAGGAACACTGAAGCTTTCTTT. The full variable domain, in which reference TRBV5-8 and TRBJ1-1 provide the parts outside the CDR3, is EAGVTQSPTHLIKTRGQQATLRCSPISGHTSVYWYQQALGLGLQFLLWYDEGEERNRGNFPPRFSGRQFPNYSSELNVNALELEDSALYLCASSLLNRNTEAFFGQGTRLTVV.

The J gene is TRBJ2-1, the V gene TRBV13; D possibly corresponds to TRBD2 (5 bases). From germline, CDR1 is PRHDT and CDR2 FYEKMQ (reference sequence). V was pared by 1 base and J by 9 bases, with 13 bases between. This CDR3 contains 14 residues. CDR3 DNA sequence: TGTGCCAGCAGCTTAGCGGGAATTGGTGGTGAGCAGTTCTTC. Protein product: CASSLAGIGGEQFF.

V and J are TRBV12-3 or TRBV12-4 and TRBJ1-5, with 7 bases aligning to TRBD1. This CDR3 is 13 amino acids long. Germline trimming cut 3 bases from V and 5 bases from J; bases unmatched to any gene: 1. CDR3 DNA sequence: TGTGCCAGCAGTTTGACAGGGTATCAGCCCCAGCATTTT. Residues: CASSLTGYQPQHF.

This chain uses TRBV28 with TRBJ1-4; D gene unclear. The CDR3 length is 14 residues. Germline loops: CDR1 MDHEN, CDR2 SYDVKM. V was shortened by 1 base and J by 5 bases, with 8 bases between the two germline ends. CDR3 sequence reads: CASSLYPRNEKLFF. DNA of the CDR3: TGTGCCAGCAGTTTATACCCAAGGAATGAAAAACTGTTTTTT.

This chain uses TRBV6-1 with TRBJ1-2; D remains ambiguous. This CDR3 has 13 residues. Germline CDR1 reads MNHNS; CDR2 reads SASEGT. V was trimmed by 5 bases and J by 5 bases, leaving 12 bases between them. In DNA, the CDR3 is TGTGCCAGCAGTTTGGAGGCAGCTTATGGCTACACCTTC. Translation: CASSLEAAYGYTF.

V gene TRBV28 combines with J gene TRBJ2-5, with D possibly TRBD1 on 7 matching bases. With 2 bases removed from V and 7 bases from J, the gap between germline ends came to 14 bases. CDR1 MDHEN and CDR2 SYDVKM come from the germline V gene. The CDR3 consists of 14 residues. Written as DNA, the CDR3 is TGTGCCAGCAGTTTAGAAGGGGGCGGGGTGACCCAGTACTTC. Its protein is CASSLEGGGVTQYF.

The gene calls are TRBV30 and TRBJ2-3; D is unresolved. Germline V lookup: CDR1 GTSNPN, CDR2 SVGIG (reference sequence). Deletions cut 2 bases from V and 4 bases from J, with 10 bases between. CDR3 length: 13 residues. The CDR3 DNA follows: TGTGCCTGGAGTAGGGTAGAGGCAGATACGCAGTATTTT. Translating it yields CAWSRVEADTQYF.

The gene calls are TRBV6-2 or TRBV6-3 and TRBJ2-2; 12 nucleotides align to TRBD1. CDR1 and CDR2 (germline): MNHEY, SVGEGT. The CDR3 extends over 15 amino acids. With 4 bases clipped from V and 11 bases from J, the junction kept 8 bases outside the gene matches. CDR3 DNA sequence: TGTGCCAGCAGTTGGGGACAGGGGGCTGTAGGCGAGCTGTTTTTT. Encoded protein: CASSWGQGAVGELFF.

J is TRBJ1-1 and V is TRBV30; D might be TRBD1 (5 bases). V lost 3 bases and J lost 4, with 18 bases in between. The germline V gene has CDR1 GTSNPN and CDR2 SVGIG (reference sequence). The CDR3 consists of 15 residues. This CDR3 is CAWSSNGAGTTEAFF. DNA for the CDR3: TGTGCCTGGAGCTCTAACGGGGCTGGGACCACTGAAGCTTTCTTT.

This clone was counted once. The chain recombines TRBV20-1 with TRBJ2-4; D remains ambiguous. Trimming left V 3 bases short and J 0 bases short, with 6 bases between. This CDR3 is built from 13 residues. Germline CDR1 reads DFQATT; CDR2 reads SNEGSKA (reference sequence). The CDR3 bases are TGCAGTGCTAGTACCGAAGCCAAAAACATTCAGTACTTC. This sequence encodes CSASTEAKNIQYF.

The rearrangement joins TRBV5-6 to TRBJ1-5; weak D call: TRBD1 (5 bases). The V gene's germline CDR1 is SGHDT and CDR2 YYEEEE. This CDR3 spans 15 amino acids. The V and J ends lost 0 bases and 7 bases respectively, with 14 bases between them. The CDR3 DNA reads TGTGCCAGCAGCTTGGCCGGTACAGGCCGGCAGCCCCAGCATTTT. Its translation is CASSLAGTGRQPQHF.

The chain joins TRBV6-6 to TRBJ1-4, with D possibly being TRBD1 (6 bases). This CDR3 spans 16 amino acids. CDR1 is MNHNY, CDR2 SVGAGI, per germline (reference sequence). Trimming took 5 bases from V and 0 from J, leaving 13 bases between them. The CDR3 DNA is TGTGCCAGCAGTCCGGACAGCTTTTCAACTAATGAAAAACTGTTTTTT. It encodes CASSPDSFSTNEKLFF.

The chain combines TRBV28 with TRBJ2-7; the match to TRBD1 covers 8 bases. V gave up 7 bases and J gave up 11 bases; unmatched junction bases: 7. This CDR3 has 11 residues. Germline values: CDR1 MDHEN, CDR2 SYDVKM. CDR3 region: CASIEQGVKYF. CDR3 nucleotides: TGTGCCAGCATTGAACAGGGGGTGAAGTACTTC.

The V and J genes are TRBV6-5 and TRBJ1-1, with TRBD1 matching over 9 bases. The CDR3 consists of 12 residues. J lost 10 bases, V lost 6 bases, and 6 bases had no gene match. CDR1 and CDR2 from the germline V gene are MNHEY and SVGAGI. The CDR3 DNA follows: TGTGCCAGCAGCGCGGGACAGGGCTCAGCTTTCTTT. Its translation is CASSAGQGSAFF.

The chain links TRBV6-5 to TRBJ1-3; 7 bases map to TRBD1. CDR1 MNHEY and CDR2 SVGAGI come from the germline V gene. V shed 6 bases and J 4 bases; nucleotides not matched to a gene: 9. The CDR3 is 15 amino acids. The CDR3: CASRSIQGPGNTIYF. CDR3 DNA: TGTGCCAGCAGATCAATACAGGGGCCAGGAAACACCATATATTTT.

The chain carries TRBV15 and TRBJ1-2; D remains ambiguous. The CDR3 length is 13 residues. Germline V gives CDR1 LNHNV, CDR2 YYDKDF (reference sequence). V was pared by 7 bases and J by 8 bases, with 17 bases between. CDR3 in DNA: TGTGCCACCATTTCACGACCTATGAAGGGCTACACCTTC. The encoded protein is CATISRPMKGYTF.

The rearrangement uses TRBV28 and TRBJ2-1; possibly TRBD1 or TRBD2 for D (5 bases each). The V end lost 7 bases, the J end lost 1 base, and 11 bases lay between the germline ends. The germline gives CDR1 MDHEN, CDR2 SYDVKM. CDR3 length: 14 residues. CDR3 in amino acids: CASTPGGSYNEQFF. The DNA for the CDR3 is TGTGCCAGCACCCCTGGGGGTTCCTACAATGAGCAGTTCTTC.

The chain is built from TRBV7-9 and TRBJ1-2; 9 bases line up with TRBD1. This CDR3 contains 14 residues. Trimming at V came to 3 bases and at J to 3 bases, leaving 2 bases not matched to a gene. Looked up from germline, CDR1 is SEHNR and CDR2 is FQNEAQ (reference sequence). The chain's CDR3 is CASSFWDRDYGYTF. The CDR3 DNA is TGTGCCAGCAGCTTTTGGGACAGGGACTATGGCTACACCTTC. Together with reference TRBV7-9 and TRBJ1-2, the CDR3 gives the full variable domain: DTGVSQNPRHKITKRGQNVTFRCDPISEHNRLYWYRQTLGQGPEFLTYFQNEAQLEKSRLLSDRFSAERPKGSFSTLEIQRTEQGDSAMYLCASSFWDRDYGYTFGSGTRLTVV.

The V gene is TRBV21-1, the J gene TRBJ2-6. TRBV21-1 is reported as a pseudogene. The CDR3 contains 17 residues. Written as DNA, the CDR3 is TGTGCCAGCAGCAAAGCACCAGGGAGCTCTGGGGCCAACGTCCTGACTTTC. Amino acid sequence: CASSKAPGSSGANVLTF.

V gene TRBV5-1 combines with J gene TRBJ1-3, with D possibly being TRBD1 (5 bases). From germline, CDR1 is SGHRS and CDR2 YFSETQ. This CDR3 region has 15 residues. V was pared by 1 base and J by 4 bases, with 12 bases between. The CDR3 DNA reads TGCGCCAGCAGCTTGACGGACGGGGGAGGAAACACCATATATTTT. Its protein is CASSLTDGGGNTIYF.

The V gene is TRBV2, the J gene TRBJ2-7; a possible D gene is TRBD2 (6 bases). Trimming pared 4 bases from V and 4 bases from J, leaving 11 bases between. Germline assignment: CDR1 SNHLY and CDR2 FYNNEI. The CDR3 is 13 residues long. This CDR3 reads CASSVGDWYEQYF. As DNA, the CDR3 is TGTGCCAGCAGTGTTGGGGACTGGTACGAGCAGTACTTC.

This chain joins TRBV5-8 and TRBJ2-7; D is perhaps TRBD2 (5 bases). The germline V gene encodes CDR1 SGHTS and CDR2 YDEGEE. The CDR3 runs 15 residues. Trimming pared 0 bases from V and 3 bases from J, leaving 13 bases between. CDR3 sequence: CASSLAVNAGYEQYF. As DNA, the CDR3 is TGTGCCAGCAGCTTGGCGGTGAACGCGGGCTACGAGCAGTACTTC.

CDR3: CASSPIQSPNYGYTF. Written as DNA, the CDR3 is TGTGCCAGCTCACCTATACAGAGCCCTAACTATGGCTACACCTTC. The J gene is TRBJ1-2, the V gene TRBV18, with no clear D. The CDR3 contains 15 residues. Germline CDR1 reads KGHSH; CDR2 reads LQKENI. Trimming removed 3 bases from V and 0 bases from J, with 11 bases in between.

The gene calls are TRBV6-5 and TRBJ2-7; 8 positions agree with TRBD2. The CDR3 consists of 13 residues. The junction had 8 bases not matched to a gene; V was cut back by 7 bases and J by 6 bases. The germline V gene encodes CDR1 MNHEY and CDR2 SVGAGI. Here the CDR3 reads CASTSGGSLEQYF. CDR3 nucleotides: TGTGCCAGCACGTCGGGGGGGAGTCTCGAGCAGTACTTC.

This chain links TRBV29-1 with TRBJ2-5; D tentatively fits TRBD1 or TRBD2 (6 bases each). Trimming stripped 6 bases from V and 1 base from J, with 18 bases between. CDR1 and CDR2 from the germline V gene are SQVTM and ANQGSEA. This CDR3 is built from 15 residues. The DNA for the CDR3 is TGCAGCGTGAAGGGGGGACAAATCATCCAAGAGACCCAGTACTTC. Protein sequence: CSVKGGQIIQETQYF.

This clone is a singleton in its sample. The chain recombines TRBV7-2 with TRBJ2-3, with D perhaps given as TRBD1 or TRBD2 (5 bases each). The germline gives CDR1 SGHTA, CDR2 FQGNSA. The V end was cut by 4 bases, the J end by 14 bases, with 16 bases between. CDR3 length: 12 amino acids. The CDR3 coding sequence is TGTGCCAGCAGCTCGCCCCCGGGGCCCCGGTATTTT. Amino acids: CASSSPPGPRYF.